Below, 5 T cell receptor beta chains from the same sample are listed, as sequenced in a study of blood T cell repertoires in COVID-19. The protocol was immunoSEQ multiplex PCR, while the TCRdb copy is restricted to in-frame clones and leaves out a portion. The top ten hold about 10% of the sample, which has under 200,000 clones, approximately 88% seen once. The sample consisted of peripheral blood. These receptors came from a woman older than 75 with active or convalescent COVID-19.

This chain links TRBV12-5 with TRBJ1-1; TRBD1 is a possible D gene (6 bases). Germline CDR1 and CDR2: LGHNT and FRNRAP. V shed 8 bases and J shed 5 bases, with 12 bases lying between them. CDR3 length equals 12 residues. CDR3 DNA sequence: TGTGCTAGTTTCTGGGGGCTTACTGAAGCTTTCTTT. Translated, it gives CASFWGLTEAFF.

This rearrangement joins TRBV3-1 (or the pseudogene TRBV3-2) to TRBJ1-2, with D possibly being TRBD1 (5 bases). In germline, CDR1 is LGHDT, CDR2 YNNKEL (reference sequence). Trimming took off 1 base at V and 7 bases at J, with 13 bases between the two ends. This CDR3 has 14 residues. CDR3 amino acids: CASSQGQSNAGYTF. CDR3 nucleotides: TGTGCCAGCAGCCAAGGACAGTCGAACGCTGGCTACACCTTC.

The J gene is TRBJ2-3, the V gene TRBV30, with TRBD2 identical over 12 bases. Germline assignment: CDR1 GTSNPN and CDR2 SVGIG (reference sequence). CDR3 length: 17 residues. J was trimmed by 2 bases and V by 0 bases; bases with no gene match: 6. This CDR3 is CAWSVTSGGKFTDTQYF. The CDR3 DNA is TGTGCCTGGAGTGTAACTAGCGGGGGGAAGTTCACAGATACGCAGTATTTT.

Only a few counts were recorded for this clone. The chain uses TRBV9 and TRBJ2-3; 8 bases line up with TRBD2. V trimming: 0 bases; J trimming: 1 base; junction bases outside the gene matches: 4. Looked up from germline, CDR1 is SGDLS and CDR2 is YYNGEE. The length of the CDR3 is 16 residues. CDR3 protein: CASSVAGTRGTDTQYF. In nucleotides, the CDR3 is TGTGCCAGCAGCGTAGCGGGGACTAGGGGCACAGATACGCAGTATTTT. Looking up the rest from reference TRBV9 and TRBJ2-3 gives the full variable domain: DSGVTQTPKHLITATGQRVTLRCSPRSGDLSVYWYQQSLDQGLQFLIQYYNGEERAKGNILERFSAQQFPDLHSELNLSSLELGDSALYFCASSVAGTRGTDTQYFGPGTRLTVL.

The CDR3 reads CASSRTLGKLFF. CDR3 in DNA: TGTGCCAGCAGTCGGACACTGGGAAAACTGTTTTTT. The gene calls are TRBV12-3 or TRBV12-4 and TRBJ1-4, with D perhaps TRBD1 (5 bases). The CDR3 extends over 12 amino acids. Deletions cut 5 bases from V and 10 bases from J, with 11 bases between.